One sample yielded the 4 T cell receptor beta chains listed below, sequenced in a study of blood T cell repertoires in COVID-19. Clones were sequenced by immunoSEQ multiplex PCR, and TCRdb holds only the in-frame ones, with some missing. The sample consists of approximately 59,000 clones, more than 70% of them appearing once. Sample: peripheral blood. These receptors originate from a human donor in a cohort sampled during active COVID-19.

The CDR3 DNA reads as TGTGCCAGCAGCCTAGACACCCCGGTTACTGAAGCTTTCTTT. It translates to CASSLDTPVTEAFF. J is TRBJ1-1 and V is TRBV3-1 (or the pseudogene TRBV3-2); D call uncertain. Per germline, CDR1 LGHDT and CDR2 YNNKEL (reference sequence). Trimming pared 4 bases from V and 5 bases from J, leaving 14 bases between. This CDR3 is built from 14 residues.

The chain employs TRBV18 and TRBJ1-2, with a possible D match to TRBD1 (5 bases). Between the trimmed V and J ends, which lost 3 bases and 3 bases, there was a span of 17 bases. This CDR3 comprises 16 residues. The germline gives CDR1 KGHSH, CDR2 LQKENI. The chain's CDR3 is CASSPPSQGGDYGYTF. The CDR3 bases are TGTGCCAGCTCACCCCCTTCGCAGGGTGGAGACTATGGCTACACCTTC.

The chain is built from TRBV25-1 and TRBJ2-3, with D perhaps matching TRBD2 (5 bases). This CDR3 has 14 amino acids. CDR1 and CDR2 from the germline V gene are MGHDK and SYGVNS. V was trimmed by 3 bases and J by 3 bases, leaving 10 bases between them. DNA of the CDR3: TGTGCCAGCAGTGATAGCGCGGTGACAGATACGCAGTATTTT. Residues: CASSDSAVTDTQYF.

V and J are TRBV6-5 and TRBJ1-1; D unclear. The CDR3 is 14 amino acids. The V and J ends lost 7 bases and 6 bases respectively, with 18 bases between them. The germline gives CDR1 MNHEY, CDR2 SVGAGI. Written as DNA, the CDR3 is TGTGCCAGCAAGTCCTTGGTGAGCGGGGCTGAAGCTTTCTTT. It codes for CASKSLVSGAEAFF.